This TCR beta chain was identified during a study of OX40 agonist ivuxolimab in advanced cancers. With regard to the full study: Ivuxolimab, which targeted the costimulatory receptor OX40 (CD134), was an agonistic, fully human IgG2 monoclonal antibody. Partial responses were achieved by three dose-escalation patients, of whom one had hepatocellular carcinoma and two had cutaneous melanoma. Intravenous ivuxolimab was administered to patients every 2 weeks at six dose levels: 0.01, 0.1, 0.3, 1.5, 3 and 10 mg/kg. Patients were allowed to have had prior anti-PD-1, anti-PD-L1 or anti-CTLA-4 therapy, and approximately 41% of the dose-escalation patients had previously received checkpoint inhibitors. The monotherapy dose-escalation portion (N = 52 patients) of the phase I ivuxolimab trial is reported in the paper. Peripheral TCRbeta sequencing was intended to test whether TCR sequence diversity was altered and clonal T-cell expansion was caused by ivuxolimab. Of the approximately 54 dose-escalation patients, hepatocellular carcinoma was present in around 20, melanoma in about 15, renal cell carcinoma in 9 and head and neck cancer in 9. The dose-escalation cohort was almost 85% male with a mean age of approximately 59 years, ranging from about 23 to 85. Overall study outcomes, separate from this receptor: Low levels of normalized T-cell clonal expansion were also seen in some nonresponding patients. In the 0.1-3.0 mg/kg groups, partial responders were among the patients with the lowest normalized peripheral clonal expansion, particularly in CD8+ T cells. On average, CD8+ T cells showed more expanded clones than CD4+ T cells after ivuxolimab. At doses of 0.1 to 3.0 mg/kg, clonal expansion of both CD4+ and CD8+ blood T cells was observed from baseline to week 6. The antigen specificity of the clonally expanded peripheral T cells was not determined.

The trial excluded patients who had a history of autoimmune disease or who were on systemic immunosuppression. In every dose cohort, peripheral blood was drawn for TCR sequencing at baseline, cycle 4 day 1, and cycle 7 day 1. The samples were taken from a phase I, first-in-human, multicenter, open-label dose-escalation trial of ivuxolimab. Adults with locally advanced or metastatic melanoma, renal cell, hepatocellular, or head and neck squamous cell carcinoma were enrolled in the trial. Before TCR sequencing, CD4+ and CD8+ T cells were separately sorted from peripheral blood. Worth noting for this clone: The antigen it recognizes is unknown. Per-nucleotide qualities are absent, and no much larger clonotype sits a single base away.

To sequence the TCRbeta CDR3 region, genomic DNA was isolated from the sorted cells. The immunoSEQ Assay was used for sequencing of TCRbeta CDR3 regions. Drawn from immuneACCESS, this table holds only the in-frame rearrangements with V and J called that TCRdb kept. Clones are partly lost; checked studies trace under half to an unresolved V gene and leave the rest unexplained. Within this sample are tens of thousands of clones, with roughly 93% of them counted one time only. Clones ranked in the top ten supply roughly a fifth of the sample. Cut back by 2 bases and 0 bases, the V and J ends lie 9 bases apart. The CDR3 runs 14 residues from the cysteine to the phenylalanine. Only the CDR3 portion is preserved as DNA: 42 bases, with reading frame beginning at the first base. CDR1 SGHNT and CDR2 YYREEE were looked up in the germline V gene (reference sequence).

This TCR came from an adult with an advanced solid tumor such as melanoma, head and neck, liver or kidney cancer. The specimen was CD4+ or CD8+ T cells sorted from blood, collected in a trial of the OX40 agonist ivuxolimab. This sequence uses TRBV5-4 and TRBJ2-7; no D gene can be assigned with confidence. The CDR3 reads as follows: CASSLGQNSYEQYF. The DNA sequence is TGTGCCAGCAGCTTAGGTCAGAACTCCTACGAGCAGTACTTC.